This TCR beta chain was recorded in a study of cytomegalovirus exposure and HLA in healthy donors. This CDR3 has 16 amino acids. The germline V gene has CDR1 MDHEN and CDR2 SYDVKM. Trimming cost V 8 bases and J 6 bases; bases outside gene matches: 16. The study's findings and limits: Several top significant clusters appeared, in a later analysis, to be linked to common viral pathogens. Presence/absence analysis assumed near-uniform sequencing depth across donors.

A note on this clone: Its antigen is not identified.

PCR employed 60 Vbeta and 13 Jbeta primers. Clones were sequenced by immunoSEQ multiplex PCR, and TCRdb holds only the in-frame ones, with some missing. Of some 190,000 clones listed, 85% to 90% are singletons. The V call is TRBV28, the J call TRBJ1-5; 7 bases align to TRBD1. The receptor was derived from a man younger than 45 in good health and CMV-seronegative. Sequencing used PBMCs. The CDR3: CASLRRGQGWGQPQHF. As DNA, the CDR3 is TGTGCCAGCCTAAGGAGGGGGCAGGGTTGGGGTCAGCCCCAGCATTTT. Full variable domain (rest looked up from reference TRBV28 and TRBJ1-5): DVKVTQSSRYLVKRTGEKVFLECVQDMDHENMFWYRQDPGLGLRLIYFSYDVKMKEKGDIPEGYSVSREKKERFSLILESASTNQTSMYLCASLRRGQGWGQPQHFGDGTRLSIL.